This is a list of T cell receptor beta chains from one sample in a study of shared clonotypes between healthy human individuals. The method was immunoSEQ multiplex PCR; TCRdb's version includes in-frame clones alone and lacks a portion of them. The sample gives about 1.4 million clones, 95% to 97% of which show up once; over 1% is in the top ten. The sample consisted of naive CD4+ T cells sorted from blood. These receptors came from a man aged 30 to 45 in good health. Each CDR3 is given without its conserved first and last residue. The order of the fields is V gene, J gene, CDR3 protein.

TRBV19	TRBJ2-7	ASSIRTGYRDEQY
TRBV5-8	TRBJ1-5	ASTLGQNSNQPQH
TRBV2	TRBJ2-7	ASSEALRAREQY
TRBV4-3	TRBJ2-2	ASSQGTGAYTGELF
TRBV6-5	TRBJ1-5	ASSYSRGFQPQH
TRBV7-9	TRBJ2-6	ASSPPKSSGANVLT
TRBV29-1	TRBJ2-5	SVAGSQETQY
TRBV18	TRBJ2-2	ASSPPERELF
TRBV9	TRBJ2-1	AENRDRGHSGEVHSYNEQF
TRBV7-6	TRBJ2-7	ASSLGQGPADNEQY
TRBV9	TRBJ2-6	ASSKRTGAGANVLT
TRBV27	TRBJ2-7	ASSPRLATYEQY
TRBV10-3	TRBJ2-1	AIRGTSGPHRDEQF
TRBV9	TRBJ2-5	ASSAQTGQIKETQY
TRBV7-8	TRBJ1-5	ASSLRGGVYNQPQH
TRBV11-1	TRBJ2-2	ASSSWTVANTGELF
TRBV14	TRBJ2-7	ASSQDWSRPRSYEQY
TRBV29-1	TRBJ2-5	SVRTEETQY
TRBV5-1	TRBJ2-5	ASSLGTGLETQY
TRBV28	TRBJ2-7	ASATPTGEQY
TRBV20-1	TRBJ2-1	SALGLEQF
TRBV7-9	TRBJ2-3	ASSPPGSSDTQY
TRBV9	TRBJ2-1	ASSVALLPHANEQF
TRBV27	TRBJ2-1	ASSLSGSFPNEQF
TRBV18	TRBJ2-2	ASSPLGGGASGELF
TRBV30	TRBJ1-1	AWSVGPKGAF
TRBV18	TRBJ2-7	ASSPQSRGIDEQY
TRBV6-5	TRBJ2-2	ASAGADTGELF
TRBV25-1	TRBJ2-5	ASSHLSQGWETQY
TRBV7-8	TRBJ2-2	ASSLGRDTGELF
TRBV18	TRBJ2-1	ASSRRTSGSSYNEQF
TRBV27	TRBJ2-1	ASSLGVTRSYNEQF
TRBV27	TRBJ2-7	ASSPWTGDMPYEQY
TRBV7-3	TRBJ2-3	ASSLTTSGTDTQY
TRBV30	TRBJ1-1	AWSVAPERTEAF
TRBV29-1	TRBJ2-7	SVGTGFAEQY